These T cell receptor beta chains were read from a single sample in a study of blood T cell repertoires in COVID-19. Libraries were prepared by immunoSEQ multiplex PCR; TCRdb keeps only in-frame clonotypes and omits some of them. The sample yields tens of thousands of clones, 80% to 90% seen once. Sequencing was carried out using peripheral blood. Receptors were obtained from a man aged 50 to 60 with active COVID-19. The CDR3 runs from the conserved cysteine through the conserved F or W. A D gene is named only where the DNA matches it firmly. For some rows the clone size is stated as once, few or many, or as a class when expanded; others skip it.

v_gene: TRBV3-1/TRBV3-2; len: 15; abundance: .; d_gene: .; j_gene: TRBJ1-2; CDR3aa: CASSRGTRTNYGYTF; CDR3nt: TGTGCCAGCAGCCGGGGGACACGAACCAACTATGGCTACACCTTC
v_gene: TRBV3-1/TRBV3-2; len: 14; abundance: .; d_gene: .; j_gene: TRBJ2-5; CDR3aa: CASSQEGGRETQYF; CDR3nt: TGTGCCAGCAGCCAAGAAGGGGGTCGGGAGACCCAGTACTTC
v_gene: TRBV14; len: 19; abundance: .; d_gene: TRBD1; j_gene: TRBJ1-1; CDR3aa: CASSTLMGTGGLMNTEAFF; CDR3nt: TGTGCCAGCAGCACCCTGATGGGGACAGGGGGCTTAATGAACACTGAAGCTTTCTTT
v_gene: TRBV6-1; len: 17; abundance: .; d_gene: .; j_gene: TRBJ2-1; CDR3aa: CASSESQLASSYNEQFF; CDR3nt: TGTGCCAGCAGTGAAAGTCAACTAGCAAGCTCCTACAATGAGCAGTTCTTC
v_gene: TRBV6-5; len: 15; abundance: .; d_gene: TRBD1; j_gene: TRBJ2-1; CDR3aa: CASSFRQGRYNEQFF; CDR3nt: TGTGCCAGCAGTTTCCGACAGGGAAGGTACAATGAGCAGTTCTTC
v_gene: TRBV7-2; len: 16; abundance: .; d_gene: TRBD2; j_gene: TRBJ2-2; CDR3aa: CASSLAVSGGTGELFF; CDR3nt: TGTGCCAGCAGCTTAGCAGTTAGCGGGGGGACCGGGGAGCTGTTTTTT
v_gene: TRBV6-2/TRBV6-3; len: 12; abundance: .; d_gene: .; j_gene: TRBJ1-1; CDR3aa: CASSDRYTEAFF; CDR3nt: TGTGCCAGCAGTGACAGGTACACTGAAGCTTTCTTT
v_gene: TRBV6-2/TRBV6-3; len: 14; abundance: .; d_gene: TRBD1; j_gene: TRBJ1-1; CDR3aa: CASSRQGSWTEAFF; CDR3nt: TGTGCCAGCAGTCGACAGGGGAGTTGGACTGAAGCTTTCTTT
v_gene: TRBV4-3; len: 17; abundance: .; d_gene: TRBD1; j_gene: TRBJ2-7; CDR3aa: CASSQDLAGQGGDEQYF; CDR3nt: TGCGCCAGCAGCCAAGATCTTGCGGGACAGGGAGGCGACGAGCAGTACTTC
v_gene: TRBV28; len: 15; abundance: .; d_gene: TRBD1; j_gene: TRBJ2-1; CDR3aa: CASSVPGQGHNEQFF; CDR3nt: TGTGCCAGCAGCGTTCCGGGACAGGGGCATAATGAGCAGTTCTTC
v_gene: TRBV4-3; len: 19; abundance: .; d_gene: .; j_gene: TRBJ1-2; CDR3aa: CASSQARVSPALRVYGYTF; CDR3nt: TGCGCCAGCAGCCAAGCAAGAGTTTCCCCGGCCCTCAGGGTCTATGGCTACACCTTC
v_gene: TRBV19; len: 15; abundance: .; d_gene: TRBD1; j_gene: TRBJ1-3; CDR3aa: CASSPDRGAGNTIYF; CDR3nt: TGTGCCAGTAGTCCGGACAGGGGCGCTGGAAACACCATATATTTT
v_gene: TRBV7-2; len: 15; abundance: .; d_gene: TRBD1; j_gene: TRBJ2-1; CDR3aa: CASSLGTGPYNEQFF; CDR3nt: TGTGCCAGCAGCTTGGGGACAGGGCCCTACAATGAGCAGTTCTTC
v_gene: TRBV6-5; len: 15; abundance: .; d_gene: TRBD2; j_gene: TRBJ2-5; CDR3aa: CASRLAGAGQETQYF; CDR3nt: TGTGCCAGCAGATTAGCGGGGGCCGGGCAAGAGACCCAGTACTTC
v_gene: TRBV5-1; len: 16; abundance: .; d_gene: TRBD1; j_gene: TRBJ1-1; CDR3aa: CASRQGQGASRTEAFF; CDR3nt: TGCGCCAGCAGACAAGGACAGGGGGCGAGTCGCACTGAAGCTTTCTTT
v_gene: TRBV5-4; len: 17; abundance: .; d_gene: TRBD2; j_gene: TRBJ2-3; CDR3aa: CASSLRTSGRRGDTQYF; CDR3nt: TGTGCCAGCAGCTTACGGACTAGCGGGAGACGGGGGGATACGCAGTATTTT
v_gene: TRBV7-8; len: 14; abundance: .; d_gene: TRBD2; j_gene: TRBJ2-1; CDR3aa: CATKAGLAAIEQFF; CDR3nt: TGTGCCACAAAAGCGGGACTAGCGGCCATTGAGCAGTTCTTC
v_gene: TRBV3-1/TRBV3-2; len: 12; abundance: .; d_gene: .; j_gene: TRBJ1-5; CDR3aa: CASSQERKPQHF; CDR3nt: TGTGCCAGCAGCCAAGAGCGCAAGCCCCAGCATTTT
v_gene: TRBV12-5; len: 16; abundance: .; d_gene: TRBD1; j_gene: TRBJ1-1; CDR3aa: CASGLVLGQRGTEAFF; CDR3nt: TGTGCTAGTGGTTTGGTACTGGGACAGAGAGGCACTGAAGCTTTCTTT
v_gene: TRBV4-2; len: 16; abundance: .; d_gene: TRBD1; j_gene: TRBJ1-3; CDR3aa: CASSQDGDRAGNTIYF; CDR3nt: TGTGCCAGCAGCCAAGATGGGGACAGGGCTGGAAACACCATATATTTT
v_gene: TRBV23-1; len: 14; abundance: few; d_gene: .; j_gene: TRBJ2-7; CDR3aa: CASRADSPGGEQYF; CDR3nt: TGCGCCAGCCGGGCGGACAGCCCCGGTGGCGAGCAGTACTTC
v_gene: TRBV27; len: 16; abundance: .; d_gene: TRBD1; j_gene: TRBJ2-7; CDR3aa: CASSLSKGTVSYEQYF; CDR3nt: TGTGCCAGCAGTTTATCGAAGGGGACAGTCTCCTACGAGCAGTACTTC
v_gene: TRBV5-6; len: 18; abundance: .; d_gene: TRBD2; j_gene: TRBJ2-1; CDR3aa: CASSPGSRGGWSYNEQFF; CDR3nt: TGTGCCAGCAGCCCGGGATCGCGGGGGGGTTGGTCCTACAATGAGCAGTTCTTC
v_gene: TRBV5-1; len: 14; abundance: .; d_gene: .; j_gene: TRBJ2-1; CDR3aa: CASSLGTDYNEQFF; CDR3nt: TGCGCCAGCAGCTTGGGGACAGACTACAATGAGCAGTTCTTC
v_gene: TRBV2; len: 16; abundance: .; d_gene: TRBD1; j_gene: TRBJ2-7; CDR3aa: CASSWWSGQGTYEQYF; CDR3nt: TGTGCCAGCAGCTGGTGGTCGGGACAGGGTACCTACGAGCAGTACTTC
v_gene: TRBV4-2; len: 16; abundance: .; d_gene: .; j_gene: TRBJ2-1; CDR3aa: CASRSAGASSYNEQFF; CDR3nt: TGTGCCAGCAGGTCGGCGGGGGCTAGCTCCTACAATGAGCAGTTCTTC
v_gene: TRBV19; len: 17; abundance: .; d_gene: TRBD1; j_gene: TRBJ2-6; CDR3aa: CASTGGQGSSGANVLTF; CDR3nt: TGTGCCAGTACCGGGGGACAGGGTAGCTCTGGGGCCAACGTCCTGACTTTC
v_gene: TRBV7-9; len: 11; abundance: .; d_gene: TRBD2; j_gene: TRBJ2-7; CDR3aa: CASSSGGEQYF; CDR3nt: TGTGCCAGCAGCTCGGGAGGCGAGCAGTACTTC
v_gene: TRBV5-1; len: 13; abundance: .; d_gene: TRBD2; j_gene: TRBJ2-7; CDR3aa: CASSRGDSYEQYF; CDR3nt: TGCGCCAGCAGCCGGGGGGATTCCTACGAGCAGTACTTC
v_gene: TRBV6-1; len: 14; abundance: once; d_gene: .; j_gene: TRBJ1-4; CDR3aa: CASSETGNNEKLFF; CDR3nt: TGTGCCAGCAGTGAGACGGGAAATAATGAAAAACTGTTTTTT
v_gene: TRBV7-2; len: 14; abundance: .; d_gene: .; j_gene: TRBJ2-5; CDR3aa: CASSLGRGGETQYF; CDR3nt: TGTGCCAGCAGCTTAGGTCGAGGGGGAGAGACCCAGTACTTC
v_gene: TRBV4-3; len: 13; abundance: .; d_gene: .; j_gene: TRBJ1-1; CDR3aa: CASSRGGDTEAFF; CDR3nt: TGCGCCAGCAGCCGAGGAGGGGACACTGAAGCTTTCTTT
v_gene: TRBV4-3; len: 15; abundance: .; d_gene: TRBD1; j_gene: TRBJ2-3; CDR3aa: CASSQVTGGTDTQYF; CDR3nt: TGCGCCAGCAGCCAAGTCACAGGGGGCACAGATACGCAGTATTTT
v_gene: TRBV2; len: 13; abundance: .; d_gene: .; j_gene: TRBJ2-7; CDR3aa: CASSDRGWNEQYF; CDR3nt: TGTGCCAGCAGTGACAGGGGATGGAACGAGCAGTACTTC
v_gene: TRBV28; len: 16; abundance: few; d_gene: TRBD1; j_gene: TRBJ2-2; CDR3aa: CASSWDRGGFAGELFF; CDR3nt: TGTGCCAGCAGTTGGGACAGGGGGGGTTTCGCCGGGGAGCTGTTTTTT
v_gene: TRBV20-1; len: 13; abundance: once; d_gene: .; j_gene: TRBJ2-5; CDR3aa: CSASEEIQETQYF; CDR3nt: TGCAGTGCTAGTGAGGAGATCCAAGAGACCCAGTACTTC
v_gene: TRBV2; len: 14; abundance: .; d_gene: .; j_gene: TRBJ1-1; CDR3aa: CASRLGTLDTEAFF; CDR3nt: TGTGCCAGCAGGCTAGGGACACTCGACACTGAAGCTTTCTTT
v_gene: TRBV6-5; len: 15; abundance: .; d_gene: TRBD2; j_gene: TRBJ2-3; CDR3aa: CASTGTSGGADTQYF; CDR3nt: TGTGCCAGCACCGGGACTAGCGGGGGCGCAGATACGCAGTATTTT
v_gene: TRBV25-1; len: 16; abundance: once; d_gene: TRBD2; j_gene: TRBJ2-7; CDR3aa: CASSEWGGSNTHEQYF; CDR3nt: TGTGCCAGCAGTGAATGGGGCGGGAGTAATACCCACGAGCAGTACTTC